Presented here are 15 T cell receptor beta chains from one specimen sequenced in a study of blood T cell repertoires in COVID-19. Libraries were prepared by immunoSEQ multiplex PCR; TCRdb keeps only in-frame clonotypes and omits some of them. The sample includes 25,000 to 35,000 clones, around 90% of them seen just once. The sequencing sample was made of peripheral blood. The origin of the receptors is a human donor with active COVID-19. The donor label of this sample is uncertain.

The V call is TRBV5-4, the J call TRBJ2-5; a possible D gene is TRBD1 (5 bases). V was shortened by 4 bases and J by 4 bases, with 14 bases between the two germline ends. CDR1 is SGHNT, CDR2 YYREEE, per germline (reference sequence). This CDR3 is built from 14 residues. Here the CDR3 DNA reads TGTGCCAGCAGCCCCCAGGTTGGGGCAGAGACCCAGTACTTC. Protein sequence: CASSPQVGAETQYF.

V usage is TRBV21-1 and J usage is TRBJ2-7; no check of the table's D call, TRBD2, against the DNA was made. TRBV21-1 is listed as a pseudogene. The CDR3 is made up of 17 amino acids. The CDR3 nucleotides read TGTGCCAGCAGCACCCCGAGGTTGGTAGCGCGGTCCTACGAGCAGTACTTC. Its protein is CASSTPRLVARSYEQYF.

V usage is TRBV5-1 and J usage is TRBJ1-2; the match to TRBD1 covers 7 bases. This CDR3 is 16 amino acids long. The germline gives CDR1 SGHRS, CDR2 YFSETQ. The trim removed 4 bases at V and 2 bases at J, leaving 11 bases unmatched. CDR3 DNA sequence: TGCGCCAGCAGCCCCTGGCTCGGACAGGCCAACTATGGCTACACCTTC. Its translation is CASSPWLGQANYGYTF.

This chain joins TRBV2 and TRBJ1-4; D is unclear. Germline-derived CDR1 and CDR2 are SNHLY and FYNNEI. There are 12 residues in the CDR3. The V and J ends lost 4 bases and 3 bases respectively, with 3 bases between them. CDR3 in DNA: TGTGCCAGCAGTGCTTCTAATGAAAAACTGTTTTTT. This codes for CASSASNEKLFF.

This clone was seen once. This rearrangement joins TRBV3-1 (or the pseudogene TRBV3-2) to TRBJ2-7; 16 bases align to TRBD2. Trimming cost V 6 bases and J 2 bases; bases outside gene matches: 7. The CDR3 sequence is 17 residues long. Germline V CDR1 and CDR2: LGHDT, YNNKEL (reference sequence). CDR3: CASSRGTSGGGPYEQYF. The CDR3 DNA is TGTGCCAGCAGTCGCGGGACTAGCGGGGGGGGCCCCTACGAGCAGTACTTC.

The rearrangement links TRBV28 to TRBJ2-5; 11 bases are shared with TRBD1. V was clipped by 5 bases and J by 0 bases; unmatched bases: 5. The CDR3 totals 16 residues. The germline CDR1 and CDR2 sequences are MDHEN and SYDVKM. The chain's CDR3 is CASSDGQGAHQETQYF. The CDR3 DNA sequence: TGTGCCAGCAGTGATGGACAGGGGGCCCACCAAGAGACCCAGTACTTC.

V gene TRBV7-2 combines with J gene TRBJ2-3; 9 bases are shared with TRBD2. Germline V gene data show CDR1 as SGHTA and CDR2 as FQGNSA. Unmatched junction bases numbered 3, after V lost 5 bases and J lost 3 bases. CDR3 length equals 14 residues. The CDR3 DNA is TGTGCCAGCAGCGCCGGACTAGCGACAGATACGCAGTATTTT. Encoded protein: CASSAGLATDTQYF.

In this sample, this clone turned up a few times. This CDR3 is also generated by other DNA sequences in the sample. CDR3 in DNA: TGTGCCAGCAGCCCTAGCGGGGGTCAAGAGACCCAGTACTTC. Translating gives CASSPSGGQETQYF. The chain uses TRBV7-3 and TRBJ2-5; 10 nucleotides agree with TRBD2. Germline lookup yields CDR1 SGHTA and CDR2 FQGTGA. This CDR3 comprises 14 residues. After removal of 5 bases from V and 2 bases from J, the junction contained 2 bases not matched to a gene. The entire variable domain, with the rest obtained from reference TRBV7-3 and TRBJ2-5, is as follows: GAGVSQTPSNKVTEKGKYVELRCDPISGHTALYWYRQSLGQGPEFLIYFQGTGAADDSGLPNDRFFAVRPEGSVSTLKIQRTERGDSAVYLCASSPSGGQETQYFGPGTRLLVL.

This clone was seen more than once but under ten times. V usage is TRBV21-1 and J usage is TRBJ2-5; the table calls TRBD1, which could not be checked here. TRBV21-1 is given as a pseudogene. This CDR3 contains 18 residues. In nucleotides, the CDR3 is TGTGCCAGCAGCGCGCGGTCGGGACAGGGGGCCTTCGGGGAGACCCAGTACTTC. It yields the protein CASSARSGQGAFGETQYF.

This clone is a singleton in its sample. The V call is TRBV10-3, the J call TRBJ2-5, with 16 nucleotides matching TRBD2. The CDR3 totals 15 residues. Germline V gene data show CDR1 as ENHRY and CDR2 as SYGVKD. Losses at the gene ends were 7 bases for V and 5 bases for J; bases not matched to a gene: 4. The chain's CDR3 is CAIKPGLAGGETQYF. In DNA form, the CDR3 reads TGTGCCATCAAACCGGGACTAGCGGGGGGGGAGACCCAGTACTTC.

The rearrangement links TRBV19 to TRBJ2-1; TRBD1 matches 7 bases. V trimming: 6 bases; J trimming: 0 bases; junction bases outside the gene matches: 5. Per germline, CDR1 LNHDA and CDR2 SQIVND (reference sequence). The length of the CDR3 is 15 residues. Here the CDR3 DNA reads TGTGCCAGTAGCTTGGGACAGACCTCCTACAATGAGCAGTTCTTC. This translates into CASSLGQTSYNEQFF.

The chain combines TRBV2 with TRBJ1-6; 7 positions match TRBD1. Per germline, CDR1 SNHLY and CDR2 FYNNEI. The CDR3 spans 16 residues. V trimming: 8 bases; J trimming: 14 bases; junction bases outside the gene matches: 21. CDR3 nucleotides: TGTGCCAGCGCCGGGGGTGGACAGGTCCTTAATTCGGCCCTCCACTTT. It specifies CASAGGGQVLNSALHF.

The chain is built from TRBV12-3 or TRBV12-4 and TRBJ2-7; 7 bases fit TRBD2. V shed 3 bases, J shed 6 bases, and the junction held 2 bases outside the gene matches. The CDR3 runs to 12 residues. The CDR3 DNA reads TGTGCCAGCAGTTTCGGGGGGTTCGAGCAGTACTTC. It yields the protein CASSFGGFEQYF.

The chain combines TRBV5-4 with TRBJ2-2; 8 nucleotides align to TRBD1. CDR1 SGHNT and CDR2 YYREEE come from the germline V gene (reference sequence). CDR3 length equals 15 residues. Unmatched junction bases numbered 2, after V lost 0 bases and J lost 4 bases. The CDR3 DNA reads as TGTGCCAGCAGCTTGGGACAGGGGATCACCGGGGAGCTGTTTTTT. It encodes CASSLGQGITGELFF.

This clone has just one count. The V gene is TRBV7-3, the J gene TRBJ2-1, with a possible D match to TRBD2 (6 bases). V gave up 5 bases and J gave up 0 bases, with 14 bases separating them. The CDR3 covers 16 residues. Looked up from germline, CDR1 is SGHTA and CDR2 is FQGTGA. CDR3 nucleotide sequence: TGTGCCAGCAGCGCCGTGGGGGGACGCTCCTACAATGAGCAGTTCTTC. Translation gives CASSAVGGRSYNEQFF.